The source of this T cell receptor (beta chain) is a study of T-cell memory formation after mild COVID-19. MiXCR, run by TCRdb on the 5' RACE reads, gives a single entry per CDR3 protein. The sample includes 300,000 to 350,000 distinct CDR3 sequences, 14% of them seen just once. Per the germline V gene, CDR1 is MDHEN and CDR2 is SYDVKM. The ends lost 2 bases at V and 8 bases at J; junction bases unmatched: 8. The CDR3 sequence is 15 residues long. The specimen sequenced was PBMCs or a T cell subset sorted from them (not recorded which). The receptor comes from a man aged 18 to 29 who had mild COVID-19 (a few samples of this study predate the infection). Cell type and time point are not known. The rearrangement uses TRBV28 and TRBJ2-1; 8 nucleotides line up with TRBD2. CDR3 sequence (DNA): TGTGCCAGCAGTTTAGGTAGCGGGAAGACTCATGAGCAGTTCTTC. As protein: CASSLGSGKTHEQFF. Full variable domain (remainder filled in from reference TRBV28 and TRBJ2-1): DVKVTQSSRYLVKRTGEKVFLECVQDMDHENMFWYRQDPGLGLRLIYFSYDVKMKEKGDIPEGYSVSREKKERFSLILESASTNQTSMYLCASSLGSGKTHEQFFGPGTRLTVL.